What follows describes a single T cell receptor beta chain. This record belongs to a study of siplizumab effects on memory and regulatory T cells. The repertoire was sequenced with immunoSEQ multiplex PCR; TCRdb's copy has only in-frame clones and lacks some. Among over 100,000 clones listed, about 94% were seen once. The specimen was non-Treg CD4+ T cells sorted from blood. The receptor was derived from a human donor in good health.

This CDR3 is CAWEIGRGIRGDTQYF. The DNA of the CDR3 is TGTGCCTGGGAAATAGGGCGGGGGATCAGGGGAGATACGCAGTATTTT. The chain carries TRBV30 and TRBJ2-3; a possible D gene is TRBD2 (7 bases). The V end was cut by 5 bases, the J end by 5 bases, with 23 bases between. The V gene's germline CDR1 is GTSNPN and CDR2 SVGIG (reference sequence). The CDR3 has 16 amino acids.